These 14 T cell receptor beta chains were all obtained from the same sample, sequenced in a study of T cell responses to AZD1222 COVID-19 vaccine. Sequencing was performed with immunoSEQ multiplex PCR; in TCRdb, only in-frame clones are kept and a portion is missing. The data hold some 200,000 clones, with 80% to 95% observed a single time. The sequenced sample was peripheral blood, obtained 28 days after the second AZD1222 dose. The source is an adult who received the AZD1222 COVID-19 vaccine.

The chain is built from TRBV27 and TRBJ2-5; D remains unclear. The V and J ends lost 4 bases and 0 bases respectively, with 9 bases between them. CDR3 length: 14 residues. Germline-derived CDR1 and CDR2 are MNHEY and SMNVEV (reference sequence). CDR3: CASSSSMYQETQYF. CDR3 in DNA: TGTGCCAGCAGTTCTTCTATGTACCAAGAGACCCAGTACTTC.

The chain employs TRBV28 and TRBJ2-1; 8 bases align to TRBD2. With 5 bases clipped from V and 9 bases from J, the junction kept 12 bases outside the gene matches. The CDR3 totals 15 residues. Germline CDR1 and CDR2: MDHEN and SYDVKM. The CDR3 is CASSPFGRALVEQFF. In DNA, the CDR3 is TGTGCCAGCAGTCCGTTCGGGAGGGCCCTAGTTGAGCAGTTCTTC.

In nucleotides, the CDR3 is TGTGCCATCAGCTCAGGGGGCCGGCAGCCCCAGCATTTT. Amino acids: CAISSGGRQPQHF. V and J are TRBV10-3 and TRBJ1-5, with 8 bases fitting TRBD1. This CDR3 is built from 13 residues. CDR1 ENHRY and CDR2 SYGVKD come from the germline V gene. Losses at the gene ends were 6 bases for V and 7 bases for J; bases not matched to a gene: 5.

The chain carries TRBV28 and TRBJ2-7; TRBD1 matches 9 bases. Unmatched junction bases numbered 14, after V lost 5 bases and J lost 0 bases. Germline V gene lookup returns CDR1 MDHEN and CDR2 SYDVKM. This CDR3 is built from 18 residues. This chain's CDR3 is CASSEDRGGRSSSYEQYF. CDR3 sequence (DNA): TGTGCCAGCAGTGAAGACAGGGGGGGGCGGTCCTCCTCCTACGAGCAGTACTTC.

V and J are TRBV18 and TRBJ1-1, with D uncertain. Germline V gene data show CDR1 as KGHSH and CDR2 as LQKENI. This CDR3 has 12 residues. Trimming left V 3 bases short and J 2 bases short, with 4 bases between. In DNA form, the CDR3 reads TGTGCCAGCTCACCGTCCAACACTGAAGCTTTCTTT. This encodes CASSPSNTEAFF. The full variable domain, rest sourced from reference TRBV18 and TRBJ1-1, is NAGVMQNPRHLVRRRGQEARLRCSPMKGHSHVYWYRQLPEEGLKFMVYLQKENIIDESGMPKERFSAEFPKEGPSILRIQQVVRGDSAAYFCASSPSNTEAFFGQGTRLTVV.

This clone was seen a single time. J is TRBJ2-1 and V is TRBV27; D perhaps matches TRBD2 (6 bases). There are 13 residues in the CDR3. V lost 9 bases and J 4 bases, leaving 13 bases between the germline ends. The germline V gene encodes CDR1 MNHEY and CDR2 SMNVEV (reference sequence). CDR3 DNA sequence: TGTGCCAGACGGGACTCCCTATACAATGAGCAGTTCTTC. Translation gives CARRDSLYNEQFF.

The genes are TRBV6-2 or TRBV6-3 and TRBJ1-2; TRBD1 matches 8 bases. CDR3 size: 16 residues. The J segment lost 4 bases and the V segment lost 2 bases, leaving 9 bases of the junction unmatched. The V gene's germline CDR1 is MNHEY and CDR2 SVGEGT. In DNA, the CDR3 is TGTGCCAGCAGTTACCGACAGGGGTTTGGATCCTATGGCTACACCTTC. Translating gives CASSYRQGFGSYGYTF.

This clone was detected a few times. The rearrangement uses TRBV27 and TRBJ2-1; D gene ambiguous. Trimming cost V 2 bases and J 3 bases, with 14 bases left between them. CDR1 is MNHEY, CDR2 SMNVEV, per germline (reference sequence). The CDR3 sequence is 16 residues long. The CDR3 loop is CASSLRWSGVYNEQFF. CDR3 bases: TGTGCCAGCAGTTTAAGGTGGTCAGGAGTCTACAATGAGCAGTTCTTC.

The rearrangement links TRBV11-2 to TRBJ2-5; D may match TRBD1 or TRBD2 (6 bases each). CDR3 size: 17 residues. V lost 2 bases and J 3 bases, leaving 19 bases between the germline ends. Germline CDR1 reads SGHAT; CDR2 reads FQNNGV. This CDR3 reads CASSLYPEPGAEETQYF. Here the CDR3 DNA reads TGTGCCAGCAGCTTATATCCCGAGCCGGGGGCAGAAGAGACCCAGTACTTC.

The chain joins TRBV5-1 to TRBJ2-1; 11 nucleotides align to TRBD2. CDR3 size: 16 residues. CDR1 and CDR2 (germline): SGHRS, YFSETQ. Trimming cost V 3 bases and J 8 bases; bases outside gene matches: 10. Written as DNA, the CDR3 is TGCGCCAGCAGCTCCCTAGCGGGAGGCGAAGTAGATGAGCAGTTCTTC. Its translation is CASSSLAGGEVDEQFF.

CDR3 DNA: TGTGCCAGCAGCGCCGGGACATCCAATGAGCAGTTCTTC. Translation gives CASSAGTSNEQFF. The genes are TRBV9 and TRBJ2-1; tentative D call: TRBD1 (6 bases). The length of the CDR3 is 13 residues. The V end lost 3 bases, the J end lost 6 bases, and 10 bases lay between the germline ends. CDR1 is SGDLS and CDR2 is YYNGEE in the germline V gene.

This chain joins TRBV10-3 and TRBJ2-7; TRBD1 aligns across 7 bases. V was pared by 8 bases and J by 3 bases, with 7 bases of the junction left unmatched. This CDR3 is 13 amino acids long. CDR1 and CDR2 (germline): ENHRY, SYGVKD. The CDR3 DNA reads TGTGCCATCGGGGACAGAGAATTCTACGAGCAGTACTTC. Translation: CAIGDREFYEQYF.

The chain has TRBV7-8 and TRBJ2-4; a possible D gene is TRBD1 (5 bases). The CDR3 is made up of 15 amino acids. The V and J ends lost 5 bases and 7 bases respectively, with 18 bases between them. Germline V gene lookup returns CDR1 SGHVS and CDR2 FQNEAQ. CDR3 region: CASSRDGQGSNIQYF. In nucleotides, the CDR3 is TGTGCCAGCAGCCGAGACGGTCAGGGTTCGAACATTCAGTACTTC.

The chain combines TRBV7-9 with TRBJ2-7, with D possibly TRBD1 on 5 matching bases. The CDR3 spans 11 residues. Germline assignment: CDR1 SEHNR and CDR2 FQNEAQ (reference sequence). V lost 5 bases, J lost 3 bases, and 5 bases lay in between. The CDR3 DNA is TGTGCCAGCAGCGACAGCTACGAGCAGTACTTC. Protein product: CASSDSYEQYF.